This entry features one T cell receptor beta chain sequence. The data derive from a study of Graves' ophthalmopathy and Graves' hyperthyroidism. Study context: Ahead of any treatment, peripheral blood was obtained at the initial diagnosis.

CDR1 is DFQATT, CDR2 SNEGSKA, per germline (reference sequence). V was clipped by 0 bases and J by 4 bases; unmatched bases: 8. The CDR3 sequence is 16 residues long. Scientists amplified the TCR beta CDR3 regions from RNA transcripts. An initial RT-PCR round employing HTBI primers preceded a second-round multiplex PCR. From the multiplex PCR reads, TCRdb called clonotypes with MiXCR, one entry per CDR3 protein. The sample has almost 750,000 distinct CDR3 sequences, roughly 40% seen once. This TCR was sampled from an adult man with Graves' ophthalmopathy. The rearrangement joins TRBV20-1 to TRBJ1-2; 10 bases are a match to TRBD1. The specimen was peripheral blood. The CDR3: CSARDLETGGAYGYTF. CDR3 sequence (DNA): TGCAGTGCTAGAGACTTAGAGACAGGGGGCGCCTATGGCTACACCTTC.